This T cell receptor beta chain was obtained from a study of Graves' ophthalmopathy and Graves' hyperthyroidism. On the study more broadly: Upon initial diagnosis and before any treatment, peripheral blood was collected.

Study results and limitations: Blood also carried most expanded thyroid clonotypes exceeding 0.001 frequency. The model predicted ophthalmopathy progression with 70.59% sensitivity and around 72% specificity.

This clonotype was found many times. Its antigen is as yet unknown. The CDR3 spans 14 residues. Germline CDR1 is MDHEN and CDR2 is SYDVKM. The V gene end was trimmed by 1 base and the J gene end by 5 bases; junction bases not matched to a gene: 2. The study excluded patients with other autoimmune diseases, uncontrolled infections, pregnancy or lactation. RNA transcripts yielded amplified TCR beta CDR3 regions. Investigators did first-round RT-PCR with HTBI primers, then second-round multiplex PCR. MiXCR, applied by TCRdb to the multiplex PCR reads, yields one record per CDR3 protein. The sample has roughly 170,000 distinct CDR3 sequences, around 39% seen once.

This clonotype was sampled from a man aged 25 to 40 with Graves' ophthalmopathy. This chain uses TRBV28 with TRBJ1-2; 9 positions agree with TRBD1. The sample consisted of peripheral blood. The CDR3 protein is CASSLYGQGYGYTF. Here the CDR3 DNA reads TGTGCCAGCAGTTTATACGGACAGGGGTATGGCTACACCTTC.